This T cell receptor beta chain was documented in a study of somatic mutations in cytotoxic T cells in rheumatoid arthritis. Across the whole study: Flow sorting yielded some V beta antibody-stained T-cell populations at nearly 100% purity, among them V beta1+ cells sequenced for TCRB. Study-wide points: For patients with rheumatoid arthritis, CD8+ clonality went up with age, while healthy controls showed no such change. Over 20% of CD8+ cells belonged to the largest CD8+ clone in about an eighth of the 65 patients.

There are 18 residues in the CDR3. V was trimmed by 0 bases and J by 4 bases, leaving 20 bases between them. Per germline, CDR1 SGDLS and CDR2 YYNGEE. Some clones are missing from TCRdb's copy, which holds only in-frame ones; the method was immunoSEQ multiplex PCR. The sample records about 36,000 clones, approximately 84% being singletons. In the case of this clone: The antigen is undetermined.

Source material: CD8+ T cells sorted from blood. The TCR was taken from a man in his forties in good health. The rearrangement joins TRBV9 to TRBJ2-1; perhaps TRBD2 as D (6 bases). The CDR3 bases are TGTGCCAGCAGCGTAGCTTGGGAGGATAGCGGCTGGTACAATGAGCAGTTCTTC. It specifies CASSVAWEDSGWYNEQFF.